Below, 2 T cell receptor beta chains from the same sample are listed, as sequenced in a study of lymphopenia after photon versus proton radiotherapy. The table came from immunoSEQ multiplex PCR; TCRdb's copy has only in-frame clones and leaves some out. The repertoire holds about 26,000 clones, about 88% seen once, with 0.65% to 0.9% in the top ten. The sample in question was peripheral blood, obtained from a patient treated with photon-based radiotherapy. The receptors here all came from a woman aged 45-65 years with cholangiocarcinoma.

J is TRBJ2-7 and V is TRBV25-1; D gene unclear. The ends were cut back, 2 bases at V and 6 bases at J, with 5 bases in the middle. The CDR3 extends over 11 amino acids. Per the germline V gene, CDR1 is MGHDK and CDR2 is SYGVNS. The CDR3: CASSEGVEQYF. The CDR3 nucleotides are TGTGCCAGCAGTGAAGGGGTCGAGCAGTACTTC.

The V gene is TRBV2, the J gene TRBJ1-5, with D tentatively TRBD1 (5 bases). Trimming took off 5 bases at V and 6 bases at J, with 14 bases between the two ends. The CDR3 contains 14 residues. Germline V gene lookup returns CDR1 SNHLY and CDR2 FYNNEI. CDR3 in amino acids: CASSPQGSGQPQHF. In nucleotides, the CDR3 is TGTGCCAGCAGTCCTCAGGGTTCGGGTCAGCCCCAGCATTTT.